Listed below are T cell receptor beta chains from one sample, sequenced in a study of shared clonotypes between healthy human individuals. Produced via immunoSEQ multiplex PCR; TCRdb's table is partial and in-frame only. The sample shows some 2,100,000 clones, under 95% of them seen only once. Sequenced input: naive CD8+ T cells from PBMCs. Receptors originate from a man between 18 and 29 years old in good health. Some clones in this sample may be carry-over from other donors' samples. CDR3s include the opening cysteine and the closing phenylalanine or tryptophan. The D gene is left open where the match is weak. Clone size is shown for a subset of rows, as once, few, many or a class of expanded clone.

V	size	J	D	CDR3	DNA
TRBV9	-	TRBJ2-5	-	CASSARVEETQYF	TGTGCCAGCAGCGCCAGGGTGGAAGAGACCCAGTACTTC
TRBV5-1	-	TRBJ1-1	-	CASSGGPEAFF	TGCGCCAGCAGCGGGGGCCCGGAAGCTTTCTTT
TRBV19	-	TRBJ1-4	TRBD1	CASRDRAGSNEKLFF	TGTGCCAGTCGGGACAGGGCCGGTTCTAATGAAAAACTGTTTTTT
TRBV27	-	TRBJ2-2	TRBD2	CASNPVLAGGPIAGELFF	TGTGCCAGCAACCCAGTACTAGCGGGAGGGCCAATAGCCGGGGAGCTGTTTTTT
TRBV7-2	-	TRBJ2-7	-	CASSLTHEQYF	TGTGCCAGCAGCTTAACCCACGAGCAGTACTTC
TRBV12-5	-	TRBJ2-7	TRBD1	CASGLKGQSYEQYF	TGTGCTAGTGGTTTAAAGGGACAGAGCTACGAGCAGTACTTC
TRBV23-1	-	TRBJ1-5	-	CASSQAILGNQPQHF	TGCGCCAGCAGTCAAGCCATCTTGGGCAATCAGCCCCAGCATTTT
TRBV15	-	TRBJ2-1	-	CATSGGRGKNNEQFF	TGTGCCACCAGCGGGGGTAGAGGGAAAAACAATGAGCAGTTCTTC
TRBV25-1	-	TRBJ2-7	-	CASSPGGEQYF	TGTGCCAGCAGCCCTGGGGGAGAGCAGTACTTC
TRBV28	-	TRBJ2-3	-	CASHTVGVDDTQYF	TGTGCCAGCCATACGGTGGGAGTAGACGATACGCAGTATTTT
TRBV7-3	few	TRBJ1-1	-	CASSLTRRDRNEAFF	TGTGCCAGCAGCTTAACCCGGCGGGATCGGAATGAAGCTTTCTTT
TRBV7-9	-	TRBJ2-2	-	CASSPGKAGELFF	TGTGCCAGCAGCCCGGGAAAGGCTGGGGAGCTGTTTTTT
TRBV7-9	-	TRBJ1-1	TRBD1	CASSLEMAVTGFGTEAFF	TGTGCCAGCAGCTTAGAGATGGCTGTGACAGGGTTTGGCACTGAAGCTTTCTTT
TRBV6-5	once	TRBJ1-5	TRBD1	CASSRTGLSNQPQHF	TGTGCCAGCAGCCGGACAGGGCTTAGCAATCAGCCCCAGCATTTT
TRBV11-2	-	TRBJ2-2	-	CASSRRDTGELFF	TGTGCCAGCAGCCGACGGGACACCGGGGAGCTGTTTTTT
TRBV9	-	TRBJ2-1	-	CASSEEGVRSYNEQFF	TGTGCCAGCAGCGAAGAGGGGGTCCGCTCCTACAATGAGCAGTTCTTC
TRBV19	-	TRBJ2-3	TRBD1	CASSITAGGTDTQYF	TGTGCCAGTAGTATTACGGCAGGGGGAACAGATACGCAGTATTTT
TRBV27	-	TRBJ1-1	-	CASSAQQGYTEAFF	TGTGCCAGCAGTGCCCAACAGGGCTACACTGAAGCTTTCTTT
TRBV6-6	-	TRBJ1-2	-	CASTPGTNYGYTF	TGTGCCAGCACCCCGGGGACTAACTATGGCTACACCTTC
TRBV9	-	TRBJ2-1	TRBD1	CASSVVGTGVRRYNEQFF	TGTGCCAGCAGCGTGGTCGGGACAGGGGTCCGACGGTACAATGAGCAGTTCTTC
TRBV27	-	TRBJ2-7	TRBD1	CASSLGPGQGLYEQYF	TGTGCCAGCAGTTTAGGGCCGGGACAGGGGTTGTACGAGCAGTACTTC
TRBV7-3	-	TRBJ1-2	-	CASSPRPGVNYGYTF	TGTGCCAGCAGCCCTAGGCCAGGGGTGAACTATGGCTACACCTTC
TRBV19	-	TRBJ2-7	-	CASRVAHWDYEQYF	TGTGCCAGTAGAGTAGCTCATTGGGACTACGAGCAGTACTTC
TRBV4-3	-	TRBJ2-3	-	CASSQDFSGRRDTQYF	TGCGCCAGCAGCCAAGATTTTTCGGGGAGAAGAGATACGCAGTATTTT
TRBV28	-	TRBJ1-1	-	CASSPRGRLNTEAFF	TGTGCCAGCAGCCCCAGGGGCCGCTTGAACACTGAAGCTTTCTTT
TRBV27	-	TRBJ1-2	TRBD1	CASSLRTGSYGYTF	TGTGCCAGCAGTCTTCGGACAGGGAGCTATGGCTACACCTTC
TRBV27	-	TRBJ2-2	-	CASSTSGTSNTGELFF	TGTGCCAGCAGTACATCCGGGACATCGAACACCGGGGAGCTGTTTTTT
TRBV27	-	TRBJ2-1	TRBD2	CASSTGLAGGPSYNEQFF	TGTGCCAGCAGTACGGGACTAGCGGGAGGGCCCTCCTACAATGAGCAGTTCTTC
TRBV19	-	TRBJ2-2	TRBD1	CASSIGTGGTGELFF	TGTGCCAGTAGTATAGGGACAGGGGGCACCGGGGAGCTGTTTTTT
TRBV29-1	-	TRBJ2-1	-	CSVEDGGPLEQFF	TGCAGCGTTGAAGATGGGGGACCCCTGGAGCAGTTCTTC
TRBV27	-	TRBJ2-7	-	CASSLSNIYEQYF	TGTGCCAGCAGTTTATCGAACATCTACGAGCAGTACTTC
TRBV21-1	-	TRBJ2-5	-	CASSSQRGGQETQYF	TGTGCCAGCAGCTCCCAGCGGGGTGGCCAAGAGACCCAGTACTTC
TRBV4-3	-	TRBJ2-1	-	CASSQEGPSSYNEQFF	TGCGCCAGCAGCCAGGAGGGACCCTCCTCCTACAATGAGCAGTTCTTC
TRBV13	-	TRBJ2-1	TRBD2	CASSSPLAELYNEQFF	TGTGCCAGCAGCTCCCCACTAGCGGAACTATACAATGAGCAGTTCTTC
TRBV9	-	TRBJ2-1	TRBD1	CASSKEGGISYNEQFF	TGTGCCAGCAGCAAAGAAGGGGGCATTTCCTACAATGAGCAGTTCTTC